The clone carrying this TCR beta chain came up many times. Its antigen is still unknown. CD45RO/CCR7/CD25/CD127/CD95/CD27 staining was used to isolate CD4+ naive, central memory, regulatory and stem cell-like memory cells by sorting. Post-sort purity exceeded 95% for all sorted populations. Every isolated RNA sample was fully reverse transcribed, so sequencing captured expressed TCRB transcripts. Generated by immunoSEQ multiplex PCR, the TCRdb table keeps only in-frame clones and is missing some. The top ten clones hold under 1.5% of a sample with just under 150,000 clones, about 9.4% of them seen once. The record originates from a study of beta chain features in type 1 diabetes. Study-wide results and limits: More deletions and fewer insertions at VDJ junctions were seen in type 1 diabetes patients. PCR could preferentially amplify shorter templates, alike in patients and controls.

The TCR originated in a man younger than 30 in good health. The sequencing sample was made of naive CD4+ T cells from blood.

The CDR3 region is CASSLERADTQYF. DNA of the CDR3: TGTGCCAGCAGCTTAGAGCGCGCGGATACGCAGTATTTT. The gene calls are TRBV7-9 and TRBJ2-3; no definite D call. The germline V and J ends were trimmed by 1 base and 6 bases, with 8 bases remaining between them. Germline V CDR1 and CDR2: SEHNR, FQNEAQ (reference sequence). CDR3 length equals 13 residues. Together with reference TRBV7-9 and TRBJ2-3, the CDR3 gives the full variable domain: DTGVSQNPRHKITKRGQNVTFRCDPISEHNRLYWYRQTLGQGPEFLTYFQNEAQLEKSRLLSDRFSAERPKGSFSTLEIQRTEQGDSAMYLCASSLERADTQYFGPGTRLTVL.